This T cell receptor (beta chain) was identified during a study of T cells in localized non-small cell lung cancer. In the case of this clone: The antigen is unknown.

The CDR3 length is 16 residues. Germline V gives CDR1 MDHEN, CDR2 SYDVKM. V gave up 2 bases and J gave up 1 base; unmatched junction bases: 5. Broader study findings: Uninvolved adjacent lung, not tumor, had the highest T cell clonality. Heterogeneity remains possible because sequencing was limited to only one tumor region. Out of the top 100 tumor clones, a median around 57 were seen in adjacent lung.

Sequencing was performed with immunoSEQ multiplex PCR; in TCRdb, only in-frame clones are kept and a portion is missing. Of around 35,000 clones in the sample, roughly 93% are singletons; the top ten hold roughly 7.7%. The sequences come from peripheral blood, collected before any cancer treatment. The TCR originated in a female donor over 55 with stage I lung adenocarcinoma. The rearrangement uses TRBV28 and TRBJ1-1; 9 bases line up with TRBD1. The CDR3 reads CASSLGGQGPNTEAFF. CDR3 in DNA: TGTGCCAGCAGTTTAGGGGGACAGGGCCCGAACACTGAAGCTTTCTTT.